These 2 T cell receptor beta chains share one sample of origin, sequenced in a study of blood T cell repertoires in COVID-19 (dated by TCRdb to between 2020 and 2021). Preparation of the library involved the immunoSEQ multiplex PCR assay. TCRdb re-hosts the immuneACCESS table, in-frame sequences only. Its copies lack some clones; in the studies checked, an unresolved V gene accounts for under half of them, and the cause for the rest is not known. Recorded for this sample are hundreds of thousands of clones; roughly 90% of them occurred a single time. The biggest ten clones account for roughly 0.8% of the sample. The sequencing input was peripheral blood. The receptors derive from a woman in her thirties with acute or convalescent COVID-19.

This chain connects TRBV25-1 to TRBJ2-5; 9 bases fit TRBD2. Unmatched junction bases numbered 4, after V lost 4 bases and J lost 4 bases. The CDR3 sequence is 14 residues long. Germline V CDR1 and CDR2: MGHDK, SYGVNS. CDR3 region: CASSVLAGRETQYF. The CDR3 nucleotides read TGTGCCAGCAGTGTGCTAGCGGGACGAGAGACCCAGTACTTC.

The chain joins TRBV5-6 to TRBJ1-5, with a weak D call TRBD1 (5 bases). V shed 4 bases and J shed 5 bases, with 16 bases lying between them. Per germline, CDR1 SGHDT and CDR2 YYEEEE. The length of the CDR3 is 15 residues. The CDR3 sequence is CASSLGIRVDQPQHF. Written as DNA, the CDR3 is TGTGCCAGCAGCCTGGGAATCAGGGTAGATCAGCCCCAGCATTTT.